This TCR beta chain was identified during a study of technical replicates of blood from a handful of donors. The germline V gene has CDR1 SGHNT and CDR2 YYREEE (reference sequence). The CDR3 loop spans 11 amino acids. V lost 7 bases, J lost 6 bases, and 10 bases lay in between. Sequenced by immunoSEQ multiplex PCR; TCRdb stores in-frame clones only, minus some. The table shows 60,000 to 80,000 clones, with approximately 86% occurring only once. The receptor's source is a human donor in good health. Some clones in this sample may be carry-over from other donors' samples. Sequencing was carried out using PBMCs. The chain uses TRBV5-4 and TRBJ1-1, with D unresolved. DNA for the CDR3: TGTGCCAGCGGCGTCGGGTCTGAAGCTTTCTTT. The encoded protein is CASGVGSEAFF.